Listed below are T cell receptor beta chains from one sample, sequenced in a study of T-cell memory formation after mild COVID-19. Via MiXCR, TCRdb re-called the 5' RACE reads, giving one row per CDR3 protein. The top ten clones hold 27% of a sample with more than 80,000 distinct CDR3 sequences, around 12% of them seen once. Source material: PBMCs or a T cell subset sorted from them (not recorded which). These receptors were collected from an adult woman who had mild COVID-19 (a few samples of this study predate the infection). Cell type and time point are not known. CDR3s include the opening cysteine and the closing phenylalanine or tryptophan. The D gene is left open where the match is weak.

d_gene,j_gene,v_gene,CDR3aa
-,TRBJ2-1,TRBV12-3/TRBV12-4,CASSTTYEGDSRGNEQFF
-,TRBJ2-7,TRBV5-4,CASSVGSNYEQYF
TRBD2,TRBJ2-1,TRBV27,CASSLGLAGGSNNEQFF
TRBD2,TRBJ2-7,TRBV19,CASSSGGVYEQYF
TRBD2,TRBJ2-3,TRBV9,CASRPGLASDTQYF
-,TRBJ2-7,TRBV20-1,CSALSQALEQYF
TRBD2,TRBJ2-1,TRBV20-1,CSARDLTSGVGEQFF
TRBD2,TRBJ2-1,TRBV4-1,CASSKEYGGYYNEQFF
TRBD1,TRBJ1-4,TRBV5-5,CASSLDPGQHMEKLFF
-,TRBJ2-7,TRBV5-6,CASSFTSLYEQYF
TRBD2,TRBJ2-7,TRBV10-3,CAISESAGGAYEQYF
TRBD1,TRBJ1-2,TRBV7-9,CASSPGPGQARGYTF
-,TRBJ2-3,TRBV3-1,CASSQDFTDTQYF
-,TRBJ2-7,TRBV7-9,CASSLAHGYDEQYF
TRBD2,TRBJ2-1,TRBV29-1,CSVVSGMNEQFF
-,TRBJ1-2,TRBV7-9,CASSLAGGTHHF
-,TRBJ1-2,TRBV2,CASSPTEQAGYTF
-,TRBJ1-1,TRBV12-3/TRBV12-4,CASSLGGATHEAFF
TRBD1,TRBJ1-5,TRBV12-3/TRBV12-4,CASSFTGGQPQHF
-,TRBJ2-1,TRBV9,CASSVPGGAEYNEQFF
TRBD1,TRBJ2-7,TRBV7-9,CASSLSGDRTYEQYF
TRBD1,TRBJ2-7,TRBV7-2,CASRSTGTDAYEQYF
-,TRBJ2-1,TRBV12-3/TRBV12-4,CASSLAGWEFF
-,TRBJ1-2,TRBV24-1,CATSDFGQTEGGYTF
-,TRBJ2-5,TRBV30,CAWETGGEETQYF
-,TRBJ1-6,TRBV30,CAWSVISSPLHF
-,TRBJ1-2,TRBV6-6,CASSIIAQDYGYTF
-,TRBJ2-2,TRBV12-3/TRBV12-4,CASSSSPSYTGELFF
TRBD2,TRBJ2-1,TRBV24-1,CATSQGTSAYTEQFF
TRBD2,TRBJ2-1,TRBV7-9,CASSSPRGSGRINEQFF
-,TRBJ2-7,TRBV12-3/TRBV12-4,CASSFGVPHYEQYF
TRBD2,TRBJ2-1,TRBV4-3,CASSQDRSGRAKEQFF
TRBD1,TRBJ2-6,TRBV3-1,CASSPSPDRGLGANVLTF
-,TRBJ2-7,TRBV27,CASSPRGGGSYEQYF
TRBD1,TRBJ1-1,TRBV7-9,CASRGTGGTEAFF
-,TRBJ1-2,TRBV12-3/TRBV12-4,CASSFSSGADGYTF
TRBD2,TRBJ2-5,TRBV20-1,CSASRGGRAEETQYF
-,TRBJ2-3,TRBV4-1,CDSSLRGARGGTDTQYF
-,TRBJ2-1,TRBV24-1,CATSSGYEQFF
-,TRBJ2-3,TRBV24-1,CATSALQGGPFTDTQYF
TRBD1,TRBJ2-5,TRBV6-5,CASSYQGTGVSNQETQYF
TRBD2,TRBJ2-7,TRBV19,CASSIVGGRSSYEQYF
-,TRBJ2-1,TRBV6-7,CASSYSVPDPVSYNEQFF
-,TRBJ2-7,TRBV18,CASSPTAGFSYEQYF